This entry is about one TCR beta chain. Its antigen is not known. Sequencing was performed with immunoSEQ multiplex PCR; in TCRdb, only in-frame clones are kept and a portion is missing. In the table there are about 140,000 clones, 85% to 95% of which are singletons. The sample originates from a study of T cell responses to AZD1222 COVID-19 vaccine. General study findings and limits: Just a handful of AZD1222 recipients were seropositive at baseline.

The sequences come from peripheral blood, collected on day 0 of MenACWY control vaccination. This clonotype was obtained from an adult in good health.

Here the CDR3 DNA reads TGTGCCAGCAGCTTGGACAGGGGAGGTCGAGGGATCTATGGCTACACCTTC. Amino acid sequence: CASSLDRGGRGIYGYTF. V is TRBV5-8 and J is TRBJ1-2, with 7 nucleotides matching TRBD1. The germline V gene has CDR1 SGHTS and CDR2 YDEGEE. The CDR3 loop spans 17 amino acids. Trimming took 0 bases from V and 4 from J; bases not matched to a gene: 12.